This is a list of T cell receptor beta chains from one sample in a study of control samples from healthy donors and cancer patients. Method: immunoSEQ multiplex PCR; TCRdb's copy keeps in-frame clones and lacks some. The data show under 150,000 clones, around nine tenths seen once. What was sequenced was blood. These receptors were taken from a middle-aged man in good health. Both conserved end residues are part of each CDR3.

j_gene | v_gene | CDR3aa
TRBJ1-2 | TRBV29-1 | CSAQGGHGYTF
TRBJ2-2 | TRBV30 | CAHTARTGLTGELFF
TRBJ1-2 | TRBV10-1 | CASSESPGIYGYTF
TRBJ2-1 | TRBV7-9 | CASSIESAKYYNEQFF
TRBJ1-3 | TRBV4-3 | CASSQGPSSGNTIYF
TRBJ2-2 | TRBV9 | CASSVSRARDTGELFF
TRBJ1-1 | TRBV5-6 | CASNKGGRANMNTEAFF
TRBJ1-2 | TRBV6-5 | CASGTANYGYTF
TRBJ1-4 | TRBV19 | CASEDRGYTNEKLFF
TRBJ2-1 | TRBV6-5 | CASSYDRNRNNEQFF
TRBJ1-4 | TRBV27 | CASSLSGANEKLFF
TRBJ2-7 | TRBV6-5 | CASSYVRGRSYEQYF
TRBJ2-3 | TRBV7-2 | CASSYLAGEGTDTQYF
TRBJ1-5 | TRBV18 | CASSPQGPNGNQPQHF
TRBJ1-5 | TRBV5-6 | CASSLTWTGGSNQPQHF